This TCR beta chain was documented in a study of blood T cell repertoires in COVID-19. About the study: Both acute and convalescent COVID-19 samples were obtained from the United States, Italy and Spain. T cells, B-cell-depleted T cells, or PBMCs provided the cDNA or gDNA that served as material.

In the original processing: Scientists estimated how many nucleated cells there were by amplifying reference gene primers. Here immunoSEQ multiplex PCR was the method, and the copy in TCRdb shows in-frame clones only, minus some. The V and J calls and clone size were taken over from that table, and D and trimming were inferred from the DNA. The repertoire holds over 200,000 clones, approximately 88% seen once, with more than 5.5% in the top ten. This TCR was recovered from a man between 60 and 70 years old who had recovered from COVID-19. The sequenced material came from peripheral blood.

CDR3 protein: CSVLAGVNTDTQYF. The CDR3 coding sequence is TGCAGCGTTTTAGCGGGGGTTAACACAGATACGCAGTATTTT. The chain has TRBV29-1 and TRBJ2-3; 9 bases map to TRBD2. Looked up from germline, CDR1 is SQVTM and CDR2 is ANQGSEA. This CDR3 region has 14 residues. V was clipped by 5 bases and J by 2 bases; unmatched bases: 5.